The 24 T cell receptor beta chains given below trace back to one sample, sequenced in a study of response to subunit inactivated influenza vaccine. One entry per CDR3 protein results from TCRdb running MiXCR on the RT-PCR reads. The sample lists about 530,000 distinct CDR3 sequences, under 15% occurring once. This material consisted of PBMCs from blood, taken roughly 6 weeks after vaccination. All receptors derive from a man in his fifties who received an inactivated influenza vaccine.

This CDR3 reads CAWSLQGVAYNEQFF. The CDR3 DNA sequence: TGTGCCTGGAGTCTCCAGGGGGTTGCCTACAATGAGCAGTTCTTC. J is TRBJ2-1 and V is TRBV30; 7 bases align to TRBD1. Germline CDR1 is GTSNPN and CDR2 is SVGIG (reference sequence). This CDR3 has 15 amino acids. V was clipped by 2 bases and J by 2 bases; unmatched bases: 6.

In this sample, this clonotype turned up a few times. V is TRBV3-1 and J is TRBJ1-1; D call uncertain. CDR1 and CDR2 (germline): LGHDT, YNNKEL (reference sequence). The ends were cut back, 0 bases at V and 2 bases at J, with 7 bases in the middle. The CDR3 totals 14 residues. The CDR3 DNA reads TGTGCCAGCAGCCAAGATTGGGCAAACACTGAAGCTTTCTTT. It translates to CASSQDWANTEAFF.

The sample holds many counts of this clonotype. V gene TRBV5-1 combines with J gene TRBJ1-6; D is ambiguous. The length of the CDR3 is 15 residues. Germline-derived CDR1 and CDR2 are SGHRS and YFSETQ. V shed 0 bases and J shed 10 bases, with 14 bases lying between them. CDR3 in DNA: TGCGCCAGCAGCTTGGCCGGCGGAGATCGCTCACCCCTCCACTTT. This gives the protein CASSLAGGDRSPLHF.

This clonotype turned up a few times. Because the CDR3 is missing its conserved closing phenylalanine or tryptophan, this is likely a read error. Because the CDR3's place on the DNA is in doubt, the DNA is left out and the CDR3 is given as listed by TCRdb. The chain joins TRBV7-2 to TRBJ2-5; the D call in the table, TRBD2, was not verified against the DNA. Looked up from germline, CDR1 is SGHTA and CDR2 is FQGNSA. Including both end residues, the CDR3 is 12 amino acids long. CDR3 sequence reads: CASSYAREGQTV.

A few counts support this clonotype. The chain carries TRBV2 and TRBJ1-5; tentative D call: TRBD1 (6 bases). V shed 1 base and J shed 2 bases, with 9 bases lying between them. The CDR3 contains 15 residues. CDR1 and CDR2 (germline): SNHLY, FYNNEI. CDR3 coding DNA: TGTGCCAGCAGTGAAGGGGGGGCTGGCAATCAGCCCCAGCATTTT. This gives the protein CASSEGGAGNQPQHF.

There are a few counts of this clonotype. The genes are TRBV6-1 and TRBJ1-2, with D uncertain. CDR3 length equals 15 residues. The V and J ends lost 2 bases and 0 bases respectively, with 10 bases between them. Germline V gene lookup returns CDR1 MNHNS and CDR2 SASEGT. The CDR3 here is CASSERTGSNYGYTF. Written as DNA, the CDR3 is TGTGCCAGCAGTGAACGAACGGGATCTAACTATGGCTACACCTTC.

The chain couples TRBV5-1 to TRBJ2-7; D possibly uses TRBD1 or TRBD2 (6 bases each). Germline CDR1 SGHRS, CDR2 YFSETQ. Trimming left V 0 bases short and J 3 bases short, with 13 bases between. The CDR3 is 15 residues long. The CDR3, as DNA: TGCGCCAGCAGCTTGGAATGGGGGGCTGGCTACGAGCAGTACTTC. This gives the protein CASSLEWGAGYEQYF.

This clonotype was recorded many times. A junction boundary mismatches the germline segment, possibly from a read error. CDR3 region: CASSFHLEKLFF. Written as DNA, the CDR3 is TGTGCTAGCAGCTTCCATCTTGAAAAACTGTTTTTT. The rearrangement links TRBV7-7 to TRBJ1-4; no definite D call. Germline CDR1 and CDR2: SSHAT and FNYEAQ (reference sequence). CDR3 length equals 12 residues.

This clonotype occurred a few times. The chain recombines TRBV28 with TRBJ2-1; 10 nucleotides agree with TRBD2. Germline V gene data show CDR1 as MDHEN and CDR2 as SYDVKM. The CDR3 contains 16 residues. V lost 6 bases, J lost 3 bases, and 8 bases stayed unmatched. Written as DNA, the CDR3 is TGTGCCAGCAGATATACATGGACTAGCGGCTACAATGAGCAGTTCTTC. Translation gives CASRYTWTSGYNEQFF.

This clonotype was seen a few times. The gene calls are TRBV23-1 and TRBJ1-5, with 7 bases matching TRBD1. TRBV23-1 is an open reading frame, and its role is uncertain. V trimming: 2 bases; J trimming: 5 bases; junction bases outside the gene matches: 18. The CDR3 totals 19 residues. This CDR3 is CASSQPPGQQRCVDQPQHF. CDR3 in DNA: TGCGCCAGCAGTCAACCCCCGGGACAGCAGCGTTGCGTGGATCAGCCCCAGCATTTT.

The genes are TRBV3-1 and TRBJ2-7; possibly TRBD2 for D (5 bases). Germline-derived CDR1 and CDR2 are LGHDT and YNNKEL (reference sequence). This CDR3 contains 14 residues. V lost 0 bases to trimming and J lost 7 bases, with 13 bases between them. The CDR3 sequence is CASSQDEPWEEQYF. Written as DNA, the CDR3 is TGTGCCAGCAGCCAAGATGAGCCCTGGGAGGAGCAGTACTTC.

This clonotype was counted only a few times. The rearrangement uses TRBV7-3 and TRBJ1-2; TRBD1 matches at 7 bases. J gave up 6 bases and V 5 bases, and 12 bases lay outside the gene matches. The germline gives CDR1 SGHTA, CDR2 FQGTGA. The CDR3 extends over 15 amino acids. The CDR3 reads CASSPQPTGKNGYTF. In DNA form, the CDR3 reads TGTGCCAGCAGCCCACAGCCGACAGGGAAGAATGGCTACACCTTC.

This clonotype was counted only a few times. The chain recombines TRBV9 with TRBJ2-1, with 9 bases that match TRBD1. This CDR3 is 14 amino acids long. V lost 6 bases and J lost 4; bases outside the gene matches: 5. The V gene's germline CDR1 is SGDLS and CDR2 YYNGEE. The CDR3 bases are TGTGCCAGCAACCGACAGGGGGGGTACAATGAGCAGTTCTTC. This gives the protein CASNRQGGYNEQFF.

This clonotype was seen ten or more times. The rearrangement uses TRBV5-1 and TRBJ2-5; a weak D match, TRBD2 (6 bases). The germline V gene has CDR1 SGHRS and CDR2 YFSETQ. CDR3 length equals 12 residues. V shed 7 bases and J shed 5 bases, with 12 bases lying between them. CDR3 sequence (DNA): TGCGCCAGCTGGAAAAGCGGGGAGACCCAGTACTTC. Translated, it gives CASWKSGETQYF. Combining the CDR3 with reference TRBV5-1 and TRBJ2-5 gives the whole variable domain KAGVTQTPRYLIKTRGQQVTLSCSPISGHRSVSWYQQTPGQGLQFLFEYFSETQRNKGNFPGRFSGRQFSNSRSEMNVSTLELGDSALYLCASWKSGETQYFGPGTRLLVL.

V and J are TRBV28 and TRBJ2-2, with no clear D. From germline, CDR1 is MDHEN and CDR2 SYDVKM. The CDR3 totals 14 residues. V dropped 3 bases and J dropped 4 bases, with 9 bases sitting between them. The CDR3 DNA reads as TGTGCCAGCAGTTTTTTTGGAAGCACCGGGGAGCTGTTTTTT. Its translation is CASSFFGSTGELFF.

This clonotype came up a few times. The rearrangement links TRBV24-1 to TRBJ2-1, with 8 bases that match TRBD1. The CDR3 runs to 14 residues. After removal of 5 bases from V and 7 bases from J, the junction contained 6 bases not matched to a gene. Germline assignment: CDR1 KGHDR and CDR2 SFDVKD. The CDR3 here is CATSAAGTGNEQFF. The CDR3 DNA reads TGTGCCACCAGTGCGGCCGGGACAGGTAATGAGCAGTTCTTC.

This clonotype was counted only a few times. The chain has TRBV4-1 and TRBJ1-1; D gene unclear. Deletions cut 1 base from V and 0 bases from J, with 9 bases between. The CDR3 is made up of 15 amino acids. Germline values: CDR1 MGHRA, CDR2 YSYEKL. CDR3 protein: CASSQAAAMNTEAFF. CDR3 DNA sequence: TGCGCCAGCAGCCAAGCGGCAGCCATGAACACTGAAGCTTTCTTT.

The chain is built from TRBV7-2 and TRBJ2-1; no clear D gene. The CDR3 has 13 residues. Trimming removed 3 bases at V and 2 bases at J, with 5 bases between. Germline V gene data show CDR1 as SGHTA and CDR2 as FQGNSA. The CDR3: CASSLSTYNEQFF. The CDR3 DNA reads TGTGCCAGCAGCTTGTCCACCTACAATGAGCAGTTCTTC.

The table lists this clonotype with many counts. The gene calls are TRBV10-3 and TRBJ2-7, with TRBD2 identical over 7 bases. Germline CDR1 is ENHRY and CDR2 is SYGVKD. The CDR3 has 14 amino acids. The J segment lost 6 bases and the V segment lost 3 bases, leaving 8 bases of the junction unmatched. The CDR3 DNA reads TGTGCCATCAGTGATTCCGGGGGGACTCGCGAGCAGTACTTC. Protein: CAISDSGGTREQYF.

The chain links TRBV5-1 to TRBJ2-1, with 12 bases aligning to TRBD2. CDR3 size: 16 residues. The trim removed 3 bases at V and 2 bases at J, leaving 3 bases unmatched. Germline assignment: CDR1 SGHRS and CDR2 YFSETQ. CDR3: CASSSTSGRPYNEQFF. The CDR3, as DNA: TGCGCCAGCAGCTCGACTAGCGGGAGACCCTACAATGAGCAGTTCTTC.

This clonotype occurred a few times. The chain combines TRBV20-1 with TRBJ2-7; D unresolved. This CDR3 has 13 residues. V was trimmed by 6 bases and J by 1 base, leaving 13 bases between them. Germline V gene sequence: CDR1 DFQATT, CDR2 SNEGSKA (reference sequence). CDR3 protein: CSAPDGFSYEQYF. As DNA, the CDR3 is TGCAGTGCGCCGGACGGCTTTTCCTACGAGCAGTACTTC.

The V gene is TRBV5-1, the J gene TRBJ2-7, with D possibly matching TRBD1 (7 bases). Germline V CDR1 and CDR2: SGHRS, YFSETQ. This CDR3 region has 17 residues. Trimming took 0 bases from V and 3 from J, leaving 19 bases between them. CDR3 region: CASSLVLAGQHNYEQYF. CDR3 nucleotide sequence: TGCGCCAGCAGCTTGGTGCTGGCGGGACAGCACAACTACGAGCAGTACTTC.

The V and J genes are TRBV7-9 and TRBJ2-1; TRBD2 might be the D (6 bases). Trimming cost V 3 bases and J 0 bases, with 15 bases left between them. The CDR3 consists of 17 residues. Germline CDR1 and CDR2: SEHNR and FQNEAQ (reference sequence). The CDR3 region has the DNA TGTGCCAGCAGCTTGGGAGGCTACCGAAGCTCCTACAATGAGCAGTTCTTC. Protein sequence: CASSLGGYRSSYNEQFF.

This clonotype was recorded at least ten times. The V gene is TRBV10-3, the J gene TRBJ2-3, with D possibly called TRBD1 or TRBD2 (6 bases each). V was clipped by 0 bases and J by 8 bases, with 12 bases between them. CDR3 length: 14 amino acids. Germline lookup yields CDR1 ENHRY and CDR2 SYGVKD. The CDR3 DNA reads as TGTGCCATCAGTGAGTCCAGGGGACTGGGTACGCAGTATTTT. Translating gives CAISESRGLGTQYF.